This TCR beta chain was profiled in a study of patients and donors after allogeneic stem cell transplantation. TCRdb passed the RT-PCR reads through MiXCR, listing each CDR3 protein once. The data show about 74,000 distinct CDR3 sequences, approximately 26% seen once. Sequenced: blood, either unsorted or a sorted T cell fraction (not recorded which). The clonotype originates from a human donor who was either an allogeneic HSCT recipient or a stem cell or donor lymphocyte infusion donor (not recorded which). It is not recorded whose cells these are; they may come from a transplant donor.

The CDR3 reads CSVSEEHYQPQHF. Written as DNA, the CDR3 is TGCAGCGTTTCTGAGGAACACTATCAGCCCCAGCATTTT. J is TRBJ1-5 and V is TRBV29-1; D uncertain. The V gene lost 5 bases and the J gene lost 5 bases, with 13 bases spanning the gap. The germline CDR1 and CDR2 sequences are SQVTM and ANQGSEA. The CDR3 consists of 13 residues.